A single sample gave rise to the 2 T cell receptor beta chains below, sequenced in a study of beta chain features in type 1 diabetes. Study results and caveats: Type 1 diabetes patients had TCRB CDR3s that were shorter (moderately but significantly so) in all four CD4+ subsets.

The study reverse transcribed the entire isolated RNA, so it sequenced expressed TCRB transcripts. Using immunoSEQ multiplex PCR, the repertoire was profiled, and TCRdb retains in-frame clones only, with some absent. The sample consists of roughly 150,000 clones, about 9% of them appearing once. No antigen has been identified for these receptors. Specimen: central memory CD4+ T cells from blood. The receptor set was obtained from a woman between 25 and 40 years old with type 1 diabetes.

In this sample, this clone turned up a few times. V gene TRBV7-9 combines with J gene TRBJ1-1; D is possibly TRBD1 (6 bases). The CDR3 runs 13 residues. V was shortened by 4 bases and J by 3 bases, with 9 bases between the two germline ends. CDR1 and CDR2 from the germline V gene are SEHNR and FQNEAQ (reference sequence). This chain's CDR3 is CASSSTGYTEAFF. The CDR3 nucleotides are TGTGCCAGCAGCTCGACAGGATACACTGAAGCTTTCTTT.

The chain combines TRBV29-1 with TRBJ2-7, with D possibly TRBD2 on 6 matching bases. Germline V gene data show CDR1 as SQVTM and CDR2 as ANQGSEA. The CDR3 extends over 12 amino acids. The CDR3 region is CRPGRKIHEQYF. CDR3 sequence (DNA): TGCAGGCCCGGGAGAAAGATCCACGAGCAGTACTTC.